The TCR beta chain under discussion was sequenced for a study of blood T cell repertoires in COVID-19. Across the whole study: Donors in the United States, Italy and Spain gave samples during acute or convalescent COVID-19. T cells, B-cell-depleted T cells, or PBMCs provided the cDNA or gDNA that served as material.

Per the original data handling: Estimation of nucleated cell counts relied on the amplification of reference gene primers. Sequenced by immunoSEQ multiplex PCR; TCRdb stores in-frame clones only, minus some. That table is the source of V, J and clone size, and D and trimming were worked out from the DNA. The sample carries about 240,000 clones, around 81% recorded once. V lost 6 bases to trimming and J lost 7 bases, with 17 bases between them. Germline loops: CDR1 SGHNT, CDR2 YYREEE (reference sequence). This CDR3 is built from 15 residues. Specimen: peripheral blood. The V call is TRBV5-4, the J call TRBJ1-6; D possibly corresponds to TRBD1 (6 bases). This sequence originates from a woman aged 55-69 years with active or convalescent COVID-19. CDR3 region: CASTQKTGRNSPLHF. Written as DNA, the CDR3 is TGTGCCAGCACCCAGAAGACAGGCAGAAATTCACCCCTCCACTTT.